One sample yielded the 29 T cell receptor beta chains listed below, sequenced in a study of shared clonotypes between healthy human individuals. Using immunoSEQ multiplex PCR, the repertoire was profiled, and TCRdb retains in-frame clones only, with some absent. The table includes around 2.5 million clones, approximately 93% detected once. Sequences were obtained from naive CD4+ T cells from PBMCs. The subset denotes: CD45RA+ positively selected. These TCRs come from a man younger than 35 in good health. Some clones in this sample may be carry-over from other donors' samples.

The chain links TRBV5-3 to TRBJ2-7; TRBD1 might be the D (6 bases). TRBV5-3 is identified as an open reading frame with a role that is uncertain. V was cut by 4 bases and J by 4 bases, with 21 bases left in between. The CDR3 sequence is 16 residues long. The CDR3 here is CARSPGRRSTGYEQYF. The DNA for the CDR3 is TGTGCCAGAAGCCCGGGACGGCGCTCCACAGGGTACGAGCAGTACTTC.

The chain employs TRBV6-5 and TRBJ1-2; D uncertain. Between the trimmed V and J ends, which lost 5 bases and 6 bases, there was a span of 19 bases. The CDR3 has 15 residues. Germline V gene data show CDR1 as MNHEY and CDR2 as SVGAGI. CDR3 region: CASSTRANTAHGYTF. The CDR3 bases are TGTGCCAGCAGTACCCGGGCCAACACGGCCCATGGCTACACCTTC.

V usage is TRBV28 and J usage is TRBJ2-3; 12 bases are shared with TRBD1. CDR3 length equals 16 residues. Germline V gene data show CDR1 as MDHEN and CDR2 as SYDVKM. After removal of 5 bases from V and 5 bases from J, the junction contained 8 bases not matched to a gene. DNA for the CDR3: TGTGCCAGCAGTACACCGGGACAGGGGGCCGGAGATACGCAGTATTTT. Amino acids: CASSTPGQGAGDTQYF.

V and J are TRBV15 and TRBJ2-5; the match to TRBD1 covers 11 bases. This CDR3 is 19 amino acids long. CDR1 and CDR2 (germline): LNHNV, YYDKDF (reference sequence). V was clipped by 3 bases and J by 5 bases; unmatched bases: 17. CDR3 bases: TGTGCCACCAGCAGCTTATGGACAGGGGGCGCGAGAGAGCGGGAGACCCAGTACTTC. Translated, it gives CATSSLWTGGARERETQYF.

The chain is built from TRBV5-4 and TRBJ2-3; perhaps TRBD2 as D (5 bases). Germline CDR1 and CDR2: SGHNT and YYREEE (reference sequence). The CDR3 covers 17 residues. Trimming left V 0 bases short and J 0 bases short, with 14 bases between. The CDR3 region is CASSLAGIASSTDTQYF. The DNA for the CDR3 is TGTGCCAGCAGCTTGGCTGGGATAGCGTCTAGCACAGATACGCAGTATTTT.

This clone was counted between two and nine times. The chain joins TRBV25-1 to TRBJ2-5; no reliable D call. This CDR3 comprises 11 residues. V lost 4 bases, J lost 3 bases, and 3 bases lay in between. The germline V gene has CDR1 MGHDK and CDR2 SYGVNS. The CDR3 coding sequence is TGTGCCAGCAGTGTAAAAGAGACCCAGTACTTC. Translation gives CASSVKETQYF.

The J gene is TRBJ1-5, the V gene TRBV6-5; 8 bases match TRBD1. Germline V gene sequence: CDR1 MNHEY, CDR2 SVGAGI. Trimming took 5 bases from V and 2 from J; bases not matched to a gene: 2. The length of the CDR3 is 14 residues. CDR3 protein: CASSEQGGNQPQHF. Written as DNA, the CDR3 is TGTGCCAGCAGTGAACAGGGGGGCAATCAGCCCCAGCATTTT.

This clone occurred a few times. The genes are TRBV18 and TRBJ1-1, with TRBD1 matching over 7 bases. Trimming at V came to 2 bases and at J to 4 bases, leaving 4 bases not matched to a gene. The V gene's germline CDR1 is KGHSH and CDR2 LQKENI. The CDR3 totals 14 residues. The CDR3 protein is CASSPDRESTEAFF. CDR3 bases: TGTGCCAGCTCACCAGACAGGGAGAGCACTGAAGCTTTCTTT.

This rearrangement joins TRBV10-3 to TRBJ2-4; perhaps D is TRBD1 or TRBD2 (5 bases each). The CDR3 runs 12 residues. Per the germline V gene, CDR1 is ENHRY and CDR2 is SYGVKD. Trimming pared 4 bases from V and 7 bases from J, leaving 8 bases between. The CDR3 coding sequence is TGTGCCATCAGTGGGGGACGTAACATTCAGTACTTC. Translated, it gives CAISGGRNIQYF.

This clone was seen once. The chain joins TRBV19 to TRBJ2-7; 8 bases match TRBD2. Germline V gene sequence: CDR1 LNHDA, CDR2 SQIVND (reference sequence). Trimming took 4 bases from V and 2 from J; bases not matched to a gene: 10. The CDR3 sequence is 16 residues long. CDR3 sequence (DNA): TGTGCCAGTAGTACCGCCCAGCGGGGGCCTACCTACGAGCAGTACTTC. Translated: CASSTAQRGPTYEQYF. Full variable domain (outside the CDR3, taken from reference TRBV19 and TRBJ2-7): DGGITQSPKYLFRKEGQNVTLSCEQNLNHDAMYWYRQDPGQGLRLIYYSQIVNDFQKGDIAEGYSVSREKKESFPLTVTSAQKNPTAFYLCASSTAQRGPTYEQYFGPGTRLTVT.

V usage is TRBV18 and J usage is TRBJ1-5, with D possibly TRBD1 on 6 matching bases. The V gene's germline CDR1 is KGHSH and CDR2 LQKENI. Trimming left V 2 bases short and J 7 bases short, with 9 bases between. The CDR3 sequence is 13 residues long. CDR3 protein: CASSPRTDQPQHF. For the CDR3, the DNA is TGTGCCAGCTCACCAAGGACAGACCAGCCCCAGCATTTT.

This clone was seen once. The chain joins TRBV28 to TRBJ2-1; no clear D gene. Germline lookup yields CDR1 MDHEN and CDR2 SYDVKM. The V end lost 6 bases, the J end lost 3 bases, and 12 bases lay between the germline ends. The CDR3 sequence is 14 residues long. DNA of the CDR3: TGTGCCAGCAGGGCCATTGCTTACTACAATGAGCAGTTCTTC. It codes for CASRAIAYYNEQFF.

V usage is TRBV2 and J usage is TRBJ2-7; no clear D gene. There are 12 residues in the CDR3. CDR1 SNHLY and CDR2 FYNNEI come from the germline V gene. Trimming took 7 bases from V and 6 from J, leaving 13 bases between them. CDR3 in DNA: TGTGCCAGCACCCTATCAATCCCCGAGCAGTACTTC. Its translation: CASTLSIPEQYF.

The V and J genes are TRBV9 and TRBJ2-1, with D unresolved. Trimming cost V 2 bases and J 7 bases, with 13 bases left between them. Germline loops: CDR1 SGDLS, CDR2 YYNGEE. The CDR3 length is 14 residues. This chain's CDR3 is CASSVRPLGNEQFF. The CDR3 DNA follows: TGTGCCAGCAGCGTCCGGCCCCTGGGGAATGAGCAGTTCTTC.

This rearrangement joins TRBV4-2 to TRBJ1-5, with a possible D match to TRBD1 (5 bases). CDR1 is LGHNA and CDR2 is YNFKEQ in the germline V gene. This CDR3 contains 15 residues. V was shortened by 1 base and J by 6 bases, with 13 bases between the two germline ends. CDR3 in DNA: TGTGCCAGCAGCCAAGGGTTACAGGCCCCTCAGCCCCAGCATTTT. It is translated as CASSQGLQAPQPQHF.

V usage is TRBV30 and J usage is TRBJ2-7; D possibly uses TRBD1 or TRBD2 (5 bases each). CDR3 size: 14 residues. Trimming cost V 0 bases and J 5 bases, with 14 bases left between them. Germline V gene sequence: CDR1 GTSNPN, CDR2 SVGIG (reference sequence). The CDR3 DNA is TGTGCCTGGAGTGTAGGGAACAGGAGGCACGAGCAGTACTTC. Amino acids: CAWSVGNRRHEQYF.

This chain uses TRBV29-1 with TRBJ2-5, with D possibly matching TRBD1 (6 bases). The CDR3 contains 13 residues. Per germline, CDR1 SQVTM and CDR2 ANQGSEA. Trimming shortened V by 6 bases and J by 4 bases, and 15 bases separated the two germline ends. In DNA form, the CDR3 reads TGCAGCGTGGGGGCCAGACTGTTAGAGACCCAGTACTTC. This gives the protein CSVGARLLETQYF.

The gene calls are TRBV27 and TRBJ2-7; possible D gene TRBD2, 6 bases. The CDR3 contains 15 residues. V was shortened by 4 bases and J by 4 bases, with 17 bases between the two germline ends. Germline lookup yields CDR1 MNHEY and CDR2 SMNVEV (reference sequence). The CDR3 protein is CASSYRVSGGYEQYF. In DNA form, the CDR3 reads TGTGCCAGCAGTTACCGGGTTAGCGGAGGGTACGAGCAGTACTTC.

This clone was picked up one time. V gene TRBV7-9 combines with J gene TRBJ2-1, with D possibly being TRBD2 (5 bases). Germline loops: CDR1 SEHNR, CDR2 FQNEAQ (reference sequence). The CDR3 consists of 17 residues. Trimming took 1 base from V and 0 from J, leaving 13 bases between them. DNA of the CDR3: TGTGCCAGCAGCTTAGGAGGCGGGTTCAGCTCCTACAATGAGCAGTTCTTC. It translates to CASSLGGGFSSYNEQFF.

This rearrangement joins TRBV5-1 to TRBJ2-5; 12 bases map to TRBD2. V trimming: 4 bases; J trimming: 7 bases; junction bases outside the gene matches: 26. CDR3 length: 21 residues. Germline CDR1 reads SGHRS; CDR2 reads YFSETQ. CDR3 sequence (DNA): TGCGCCAGCAGCATTAGGGGACTAGCGGGCAGCAATTCCGCGGTACAGAGGACCCAGTACTTC. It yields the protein CASSIRGLAGSNSAVQRTQYF.

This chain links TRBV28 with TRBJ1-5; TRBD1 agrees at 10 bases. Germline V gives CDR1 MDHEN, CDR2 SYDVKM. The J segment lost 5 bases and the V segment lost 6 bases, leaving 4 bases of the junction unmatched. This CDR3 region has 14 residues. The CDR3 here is CASRNGQGDQPQHF. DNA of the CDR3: TGTGCCAGCAGAAATGGACAGGGGGATCAGCCCCAGCATTTT.

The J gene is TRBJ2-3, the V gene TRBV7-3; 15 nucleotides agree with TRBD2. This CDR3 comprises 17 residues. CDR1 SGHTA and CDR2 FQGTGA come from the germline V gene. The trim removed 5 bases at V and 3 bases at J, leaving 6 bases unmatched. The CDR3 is CASSPRTSGRVTDTQYF. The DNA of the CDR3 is TGTGCCAGCAGCCCTCGGACTAGCGGGAGGGTAACAGATACGCAGTATTTT.

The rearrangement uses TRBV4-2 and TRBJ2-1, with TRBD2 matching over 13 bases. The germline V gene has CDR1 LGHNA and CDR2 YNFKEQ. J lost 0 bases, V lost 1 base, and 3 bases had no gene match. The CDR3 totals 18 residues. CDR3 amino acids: CASSQGTSGSISYNEQFF. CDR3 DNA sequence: TGTGCCAGCAGCCAAGGGACTAGCGGGAGTATCTCCTACAATGAGCAGTTCTTC.

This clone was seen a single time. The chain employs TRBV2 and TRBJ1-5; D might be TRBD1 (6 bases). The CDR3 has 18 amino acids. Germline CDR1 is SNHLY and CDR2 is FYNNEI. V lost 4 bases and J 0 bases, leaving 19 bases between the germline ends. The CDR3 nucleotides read TGTGCCAGCAGTGGGGCCCCCTCACAGGGAATTAGCAATCAGCCCCAGCATTTT. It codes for CASSGAPSQGISNQPQHF.

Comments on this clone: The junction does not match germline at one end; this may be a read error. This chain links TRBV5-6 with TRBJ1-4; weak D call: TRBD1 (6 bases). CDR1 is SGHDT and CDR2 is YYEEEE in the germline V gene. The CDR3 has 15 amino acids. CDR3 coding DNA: TGTGCCAGCACCTTGGCCGGGACATCGAGTGAAAAACTGTTTTTT. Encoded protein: CASTLAGTSSEKLFF. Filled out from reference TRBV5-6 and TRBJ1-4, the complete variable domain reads DAGVTQSPTHLIKTRGQQVTLRCSPKSGHDTVSWYQQALGQGPQFIFQYYEEEERQRGNFPDRFSGHQFPNYSSELNVNALLLGDSALYLCASTLAGTSSEKLFFGSGTQLSVL.

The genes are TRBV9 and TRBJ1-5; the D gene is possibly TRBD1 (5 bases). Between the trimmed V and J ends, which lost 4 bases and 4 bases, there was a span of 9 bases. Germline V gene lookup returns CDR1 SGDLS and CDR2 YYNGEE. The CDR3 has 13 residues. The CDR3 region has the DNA TGTGCCAGCAGCTTAGACAGTAATCAGCCCCAGCATTTT. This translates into CASSLDSNQPQHF.

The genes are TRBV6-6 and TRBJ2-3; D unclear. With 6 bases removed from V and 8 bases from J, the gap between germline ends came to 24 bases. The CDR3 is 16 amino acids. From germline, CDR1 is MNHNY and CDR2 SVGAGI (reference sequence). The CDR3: CASSLGEFRPSSTQYF. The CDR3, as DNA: TGTGCCAGCAGCCTAGGAGAGTTCCGGCCGTCGAGTACGCAGTATTTT.

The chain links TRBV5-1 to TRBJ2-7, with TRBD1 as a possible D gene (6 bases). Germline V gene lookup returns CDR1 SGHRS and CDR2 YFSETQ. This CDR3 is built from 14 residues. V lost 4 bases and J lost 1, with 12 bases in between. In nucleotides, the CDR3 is TGCGCCAGCAGCACGGGACAAGAATCCTACGAGCAGTACTTC. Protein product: CASSTGQESYEQYF.

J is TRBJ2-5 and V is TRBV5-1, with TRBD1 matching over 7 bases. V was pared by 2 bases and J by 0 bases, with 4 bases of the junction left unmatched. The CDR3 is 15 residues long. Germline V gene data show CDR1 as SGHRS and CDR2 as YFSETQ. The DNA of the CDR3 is TGCGCCAGCAGCTTATCGACAGGGCACCAAGAGACCCAGTACTTC. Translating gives CASSLSTGHQETQYF.